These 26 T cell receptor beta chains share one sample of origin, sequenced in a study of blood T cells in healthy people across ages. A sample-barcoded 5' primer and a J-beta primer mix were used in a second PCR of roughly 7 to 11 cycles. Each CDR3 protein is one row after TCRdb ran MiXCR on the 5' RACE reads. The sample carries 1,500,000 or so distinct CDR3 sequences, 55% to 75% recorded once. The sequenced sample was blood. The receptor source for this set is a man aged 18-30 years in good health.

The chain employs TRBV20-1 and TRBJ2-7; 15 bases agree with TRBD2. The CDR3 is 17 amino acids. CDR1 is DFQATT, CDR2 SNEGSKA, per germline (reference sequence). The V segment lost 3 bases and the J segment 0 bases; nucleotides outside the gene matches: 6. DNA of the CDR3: TGCAGTGCTAGCGGACTAGCGGGAGGGTTTAGCTCCTACGAGCAGTACTTC. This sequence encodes CSASGLAGGFSSYEQYF.

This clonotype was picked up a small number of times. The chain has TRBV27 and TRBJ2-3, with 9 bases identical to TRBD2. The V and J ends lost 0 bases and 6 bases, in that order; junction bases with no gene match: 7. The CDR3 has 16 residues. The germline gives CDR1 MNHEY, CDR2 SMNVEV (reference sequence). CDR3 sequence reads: CASSLSVLAGGDTQYF. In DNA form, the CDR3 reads TGTGCCAGCAGTTTATCAGTACTAGCGGGTGGCGATACGCAGTATTTT.

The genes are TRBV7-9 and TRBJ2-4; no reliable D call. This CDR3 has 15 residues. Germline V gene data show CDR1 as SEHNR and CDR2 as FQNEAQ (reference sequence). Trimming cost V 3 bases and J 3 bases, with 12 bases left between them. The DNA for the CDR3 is TGTGCCAGCAGCTTGATAGTGGTAGACAAAAACATTCAGTACTTC. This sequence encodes CASSLIVVDKNIQYF.

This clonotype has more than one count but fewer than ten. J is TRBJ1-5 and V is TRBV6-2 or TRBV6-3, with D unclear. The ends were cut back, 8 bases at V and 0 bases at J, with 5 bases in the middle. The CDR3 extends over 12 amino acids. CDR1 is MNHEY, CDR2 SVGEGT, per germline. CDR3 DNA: TGTGCCAGCCAGGATAGCAATCAGCCCCAGCATTTT. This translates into CASQDSNQPQHF.

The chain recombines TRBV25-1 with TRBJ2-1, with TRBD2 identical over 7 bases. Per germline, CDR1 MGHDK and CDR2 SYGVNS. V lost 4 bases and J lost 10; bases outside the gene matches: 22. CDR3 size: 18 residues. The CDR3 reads CASSVQDRTSEDREEQFF. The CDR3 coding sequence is TGTGCCAGCAGTGTCCAGGACCGCACTAGCGAGGATCGCGAGGAGCAGTTCTTC.

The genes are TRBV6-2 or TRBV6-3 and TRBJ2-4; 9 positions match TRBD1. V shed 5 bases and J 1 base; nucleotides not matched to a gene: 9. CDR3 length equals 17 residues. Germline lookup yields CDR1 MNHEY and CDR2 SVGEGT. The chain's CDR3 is CASSTGQGIKAKNIQYF. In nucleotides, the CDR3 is TGTGCCAGCAGTACGGGACAGGGTATAAAGGCCAAAAACATTCAGTACTTC.

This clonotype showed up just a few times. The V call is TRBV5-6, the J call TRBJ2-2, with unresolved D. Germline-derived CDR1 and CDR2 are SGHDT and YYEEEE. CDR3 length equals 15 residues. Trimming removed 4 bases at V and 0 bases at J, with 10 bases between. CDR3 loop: CASSPGPANTGELFF. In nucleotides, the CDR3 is TGTGCCAGCAGCCCAGGTCCCGCGAACACCGGGGAGCTGTTTTTT. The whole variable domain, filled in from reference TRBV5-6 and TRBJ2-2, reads DAGVTQSPTHLIKTRGQQVTLRCSPKSGHDTVSWYQQALGQGPQFIFQYYEEEERQRGNFPDRFSGHQFPNYSSELNVNALLLGDSALYLCASSPGPANTGELFFGEGSRLTVL.

The CDR3 spells CASSPQEETQYF. The CDR3 coding sequence is TGTGCCAGCAGCCCCCAAGAAGAGACCCAGTACTTC. The J gene is TRBJ2-5, the V gene TRBV7-9; D unclear. This CDR3 region has 12 residues. CDR1 is SEHNR, CDR2 FQNEAQ, per germline (reference sequence). Trimming cost V 5 bases and J 3 bases, with 7 bases left between them.

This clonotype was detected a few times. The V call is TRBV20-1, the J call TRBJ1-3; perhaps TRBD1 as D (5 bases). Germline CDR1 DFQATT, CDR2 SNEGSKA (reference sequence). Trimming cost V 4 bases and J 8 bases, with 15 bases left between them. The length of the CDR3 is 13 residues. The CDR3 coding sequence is TGCAGTGCTACAACCGGGGGGAGGGACACCATATATTTT. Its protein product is CSATTGGRDTIYF.

For the CDR3, the DNA is TGTGCCAGTAGGAAAGAAGGGACAGGGTCCTACGAGCAGTACTTC. Amino acid sequence: CASRKEGTGSYEQYF. The chain carries TRBV19 and TRBJ2-7, with 9 bases that match TRBD1. Germline V CDR1 and CDR2: LNHDA, SQIVND (reference sequence). CDR3 length: 15 residues. J gave up 1 base and V 6 bases, and 7 bases lay outside the gene matches.

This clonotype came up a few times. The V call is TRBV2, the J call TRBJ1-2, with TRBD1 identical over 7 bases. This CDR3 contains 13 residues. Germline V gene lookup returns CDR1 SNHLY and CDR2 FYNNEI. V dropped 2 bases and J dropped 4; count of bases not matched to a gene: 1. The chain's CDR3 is CASSEPGGYGYTF. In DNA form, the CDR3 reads TGTGCCAGCAGTGAACCAGGGGGCTATGGCTACACCTTC.

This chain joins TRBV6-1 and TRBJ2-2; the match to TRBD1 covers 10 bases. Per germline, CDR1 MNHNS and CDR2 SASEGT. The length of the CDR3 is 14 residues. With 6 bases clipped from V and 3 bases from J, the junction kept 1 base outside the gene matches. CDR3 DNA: TGTGCCAGCAGCGGGACAGGGGACACCGGGGAGCTGTTTTTT. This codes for CASSGTGDTGELFF.

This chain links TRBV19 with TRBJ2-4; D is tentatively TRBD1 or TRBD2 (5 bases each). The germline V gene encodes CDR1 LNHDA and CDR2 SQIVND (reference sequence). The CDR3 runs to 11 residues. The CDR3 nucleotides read TGTGCGACCAGGGACCAAAACATTCAGTACTTC. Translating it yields CATRDQNIQYF.

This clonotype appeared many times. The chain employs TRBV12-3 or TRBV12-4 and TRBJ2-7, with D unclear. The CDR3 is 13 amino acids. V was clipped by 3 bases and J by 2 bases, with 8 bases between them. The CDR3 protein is CASSFSGPYEQYF. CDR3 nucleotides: TGTGCCAGCAGTTTTTCTGGGCCCTACGAGCAGTACTTC.

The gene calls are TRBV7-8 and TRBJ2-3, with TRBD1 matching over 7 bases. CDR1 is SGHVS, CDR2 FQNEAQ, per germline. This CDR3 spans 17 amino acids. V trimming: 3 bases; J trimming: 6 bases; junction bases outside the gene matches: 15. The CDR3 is CASSFRLPPTGMDTQYF. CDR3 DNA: TGTGCCAGCAGCTTCCGGTTACCTCCGACAGGGATGGATACGCAGTATTTT. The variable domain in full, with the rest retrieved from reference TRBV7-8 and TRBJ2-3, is GAGVSQSPRYKVAKRGQDVALRCDPISGHVSLFWYQQALGQGPEFLTYFQNEAQLDKSGLPSDRFFAERPEGSVSTLKIQRTQQEDSAVYLCASSFRLPPTGMDTQYFGPGTRLTVL.

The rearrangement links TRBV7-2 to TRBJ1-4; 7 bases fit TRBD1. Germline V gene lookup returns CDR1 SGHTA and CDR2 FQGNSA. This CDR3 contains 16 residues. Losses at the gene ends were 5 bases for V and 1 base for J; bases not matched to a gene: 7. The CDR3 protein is CASSPDRVITNEKLFF. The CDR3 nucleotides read TGTGCCAGCAGCCCCGACAGGGTCATAACTAATGAAAAACTGTTTTTT.

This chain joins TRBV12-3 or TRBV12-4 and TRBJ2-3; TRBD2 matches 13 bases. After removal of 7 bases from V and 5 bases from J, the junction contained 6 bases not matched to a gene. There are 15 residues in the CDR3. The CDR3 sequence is CASNGTSGVVDTQYF. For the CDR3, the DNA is TGTGCCAGCAATGGGACTAGCGGGGTGGTAGATACGCAGTATTTT.

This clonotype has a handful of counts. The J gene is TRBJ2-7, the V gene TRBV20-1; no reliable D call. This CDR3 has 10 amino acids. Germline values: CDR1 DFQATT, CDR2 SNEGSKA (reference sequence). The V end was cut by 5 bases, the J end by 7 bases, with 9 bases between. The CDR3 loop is CSAGVREQYF. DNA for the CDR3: TGCAGTGCTGGAGTGAGGGAGCAGTACTTC.

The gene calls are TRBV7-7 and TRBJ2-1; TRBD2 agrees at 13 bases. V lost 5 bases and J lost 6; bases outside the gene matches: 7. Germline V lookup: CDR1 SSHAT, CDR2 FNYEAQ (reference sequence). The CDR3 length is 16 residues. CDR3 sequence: CASSRGTSGNINEQFF. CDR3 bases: TGTGCCAGCAGCCGAGGGACTAGCGGGAACATCAATGAGCAGTTCTTC.

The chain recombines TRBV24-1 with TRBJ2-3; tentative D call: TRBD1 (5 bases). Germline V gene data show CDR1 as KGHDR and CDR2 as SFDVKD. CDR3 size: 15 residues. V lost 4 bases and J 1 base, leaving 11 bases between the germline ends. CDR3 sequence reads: CATSESTGGTDTQYF. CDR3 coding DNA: TGTGCCACCAGTGAATCCACAGGAGGCACAGATACGCAGTATTTT.

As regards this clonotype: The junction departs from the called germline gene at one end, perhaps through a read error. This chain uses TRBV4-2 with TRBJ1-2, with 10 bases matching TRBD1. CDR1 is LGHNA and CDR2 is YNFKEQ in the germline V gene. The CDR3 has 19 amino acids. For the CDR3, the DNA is TGTGTCAGCAGCCAACACCGGGGCGGGACAGGGGTCGTAAACTATGGCTACTCCTTC. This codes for CVSSQHRGGTGVVNYGYSF.

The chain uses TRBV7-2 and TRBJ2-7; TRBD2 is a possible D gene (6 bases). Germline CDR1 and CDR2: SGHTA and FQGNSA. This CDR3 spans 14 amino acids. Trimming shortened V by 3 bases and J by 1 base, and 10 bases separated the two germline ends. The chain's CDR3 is CASSFGGTSYEQYF. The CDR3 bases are TGTGCCAGCAGCTTCGGCGGGACGTCCTACGAGCAGTACTTC. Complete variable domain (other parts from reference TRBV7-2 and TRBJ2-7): GAGVSQSPSNKVTEKGKDVELRCDPISGHTALYWYRQSLGQGLEFLIYFQGNSAPDKSGLPSDRFSAERTGGSVSTLTIQRTQQEDSAVYLCASSFGGTSYEQYFGPGTRLTVT.

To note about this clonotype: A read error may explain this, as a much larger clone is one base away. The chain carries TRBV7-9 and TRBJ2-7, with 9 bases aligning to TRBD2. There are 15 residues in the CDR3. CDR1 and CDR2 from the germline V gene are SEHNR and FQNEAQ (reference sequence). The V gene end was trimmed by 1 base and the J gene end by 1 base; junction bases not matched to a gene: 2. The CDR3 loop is CASSLGTSESYEQYF. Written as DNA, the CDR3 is TGTGCCAGCAGCTTAGGGACTAGCGAATCCTACGAGCAGTACTTC.

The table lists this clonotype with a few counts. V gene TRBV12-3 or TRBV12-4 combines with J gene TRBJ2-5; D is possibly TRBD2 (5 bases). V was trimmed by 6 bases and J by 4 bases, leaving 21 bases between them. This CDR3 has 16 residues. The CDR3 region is CASSRHGMVQRETQYF. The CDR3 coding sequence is TGTGCCAGCAGCCGACACGGGATGGTCCAGCGAGAGACCCAGTACTTC.

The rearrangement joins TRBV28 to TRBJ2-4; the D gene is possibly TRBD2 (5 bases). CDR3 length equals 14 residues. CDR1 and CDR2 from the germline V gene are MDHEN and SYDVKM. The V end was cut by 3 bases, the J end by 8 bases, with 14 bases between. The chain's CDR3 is CASSLHEERDIQYF. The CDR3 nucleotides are TGTGCCAGCAGTTTGCACGAGGAGAGGGACATTCAGTACTTC.

CDR3 nucleotides: TGCGCCAGCAGCACCCAACTAGCGGGAGAGCAGTACTTC. Amino acids: CASSTQLAGEQYF. The genes are TRBV4-1 and TRBJ2-1; 10 bases agree with TRBD2. The J call may not be correct, given that the DNA end is closer to TRBJ2-7. Germline V CDR1 and CDR2: MGHRA, YSYEKL. This CDR3 region has 13 residues.